This T cell receptor (beta chain) was observed in a study of blood T cell repertoires in COVID-19. V was shortened by 3 bases and J by 0 bases, with 14 bases between the two germline ends. This CDR3 is built from 16 residues. Germline CDR1 and CDR2: SNHLY and FYNNEI. Sequencing was performed with immunoSEQ multiplex PCR; in TCRdb, only in-frame clones are kept and a portion is missing. The sample contains some 120,000 clones, around 89% of which appear only once. The source is a human donor with acute or convalescent COVID-19. The donor label of this sample is uncertain. J is TRBJ2-5 and V is TRBV2, with a tentative D call TRBD2 (5 bases). The sample was peripheral blood. Here the CDR3 DNA reads TGTGCCAGCAGTGAGTTTGGCCTCGGGGACCAAGAGACCCAGTACTTC. Translation: CASSEFGLGDQETQYF.